One sample yielded the 30 T cell receptor beta chains listed below, sequenced in a study of blood T cell repertoires in COVID-19. Libraries were prepared by immunoSEQ multiplex PCR; TCRdb keeps only in-frame clonotypes and omits some of them. The data hold over 120,000 clones, with 70% to 90% observed a single time. What was sequenced was PBMCs or T cells enriched from blood (not recorded which). These receptors were taken from a man between 50 and 59 years old who had recovered from COVID-19.

This clone has just one count. The chain recombines TRBV6-2 or TRBV6-3 with TRBJ1-6; 7 nucleotides line up with TRBD1. J was trimmed by 9 bases and V by 5 bases; bases with no gene match: 10. This CDR3 region has 15 residues. Looked up from germline, CDR1 is MNHEY and CDR2 is SVGEGT. The CDR3 bases are TGTGCCAGCAGTCAAGAGACAGGGTGGGGTTCACCCCTCCACTTT. Its protein product is CASSQETGWGSPLHF.

This chain uses TRBV7-9 with TRBJ1-6; 7 bases fit TRBD1. CDR1 is SEHNR, CDR2 FQNEAQ, per germline (reference sequence). This CDR3 spans 13 amino acids. V lost 6 bases, J lost 9 bases, and 5 bases stayed unmatched. The CDR3: CASRGTGVSPLHF. The CDR3 nucleotides are TGTGCCAGCAGGGGAACAGGGGTTTCACCCCTCCACTTT. Together with reference TRBV7-9 and TRBJ1-6, the CDR3 gives the full variable domain: DTGVSQNPRHKITKRGQNVTFRCDPISEHNRLYWYRQTLGQGPEFLTYFQNEAQLEKSRLLSDRFSAERPKGSFSTLEIQRTEQGDSAMYLCASRGTGVSPLHFGNGTRLTVT.

The chain recombines TRBV6-5 with TRBJ2-2; no definite D call. CDR3 size: 11 residues. Trimming shortened V by 7 bases and J by 2 bases, and 2 bases separated the two germline ends. Germline CDR1 reads MNHEY; CDR2 reads SVGAGI. The CDR3 spells CASTNTGELFF. CDR3 DNA: TGTGCCAGCACTAACACCGGGGAGCTGTTTTTT.

This rearrangement joins TRBV6-2 or TRBV6-3 to TRBJ1-6; D is uncertain. Trimming removed 6 bases at V and 7 bases at J, with 22 bases between. From germline, CDR1 is MNHEY and CDR2 SVGEGT. This CDR3 has 17 amino acids. In DNA form, the CDR3 reads TGTGCCAGCAGCGAAAACTCGGACTCGACGGGGAATTCACCCCTCCACTTT. This codes for CASSENSDSTGNSPLHF.

The chain employs TRBV19 and TRBJ1-5, with D perhaps matching TRBD1 (5 bases). The CDR3 extends over 17 amino acids. Germline CDR1 reads LNHDA; CDR2 reads SQIVND (reference sequence). V lost 3 bases and J lost 1, with 16 bases in between. Here the CDR3 DNA reads TGTGCCAGTAGTATCTTAGGGTCAGGGAGGAGCAATCAGCCCCAGCATTTT. As protein: CASSILGSGRSNQPQHF. Variable domain in full (rest from reference TRBV19 and TRBJ1-5): DGGITQSPKYLFRKEGQNVTLSCEQNLNHDAMYWYRQDPGQGLRLIYYSQIVNDFQKGDIAEGYSVSREKKESFPLTVTSAQKNPTAFYLCASSILGSGRSNQPQHFGDGTRLSIL.

This clone has only one observation. V gene TRBV28 combines with J gene TRBJ1-4; possibly TRBD1 for D (6 bases). Germline V gene lookup returns CDR1 MDHEN and CDR2 SYDVKM. V lost 5 bases to trimming and J lost 0 bases, with 19 bases between them. The CDR3 loop spans 18 amino acids. CDR3 residues: CASSNFVSGVSTNEKLFF. The CDR3 nucleotides read TGTGCCAGCAGTAACTTTGTGTCAGGGGTTTCAACTAATGAAAAACTGTTTTTT. Full variable domain (outside the CDR3, taken from reference TRBV28 and TRBJ1-4): DVKVTQSSRYLVKRTGEKVFLECVQDMDHENMFWYRQDPGLGLRLIYFSYDVKMKEKGDIPEGYSVSREKKERFSLILESASTNQTSMYLCASSNFVSGVSTNEKLFFGSGTQLSVL.

The J gene is TRBJ2-1, the V gene TRBV2, with 9 positions matching TRBD2. Germline V gene sequence: CDR1 SNHLY, CDR2 FYNNEI. The CDR3 loop spans 14 amino acids. Trimming cost V 8 bases and J 8 bases; bases outside gene matches: 10. The CDR3 protein is CASVSAGGPDEQFF. In DNA form, the CDR3 reads TGTGCCAGCGTCTCGGCGGGGGGGCCCGATGAGCAGTTCTTC.

The chain recombines TRBV5-4 with TRBJ2-5; the match to TRBD1 covers 11 bases. The CDR3 spans 16 residues. Germline loops: CDR1 SGHNT, CDR2 YYREEE (reference sequence). The J segment lost 5 bases and the V segment lost 3 bases, leaving 9 bases of the junction unmatched. The CDR3 loop is CASSSGTGGLMETQYF. The CDR3 DNA is TGTGCCAGCAGCTCCGGGACAGGGGGATTGATGGAGACCCAGTACTTC.

CDR3 sequence (DNA): TGTGCCAGCAGTGGAACCGGGCCCCGGGGGACCCAGTACTTC. Its translation is CASSGTGPRGTQYF. The chain carries TRBV27 and TRBJ2-5, with D perhaps matching TRBD2 (5 bases). V lost 5 bases and J 7 bases, leaving 17 bases between the germline ends. This CDR3 is built from 14 residues. Germline V gives CDR1 MNHEY, CDR2 SMNVEV (reference sequence).

The V and J genes are TRBV20-1 and TRBJ1-1, with D perhaps matching TRBD1 (6 bases). Trimming removed 3 bases at V and 5 bases at J, with 19 bases between. The V gene's germline CDR1 is DFQATT and CDR2 SNEGSKA (reference sequence). The CDR3 contains 15 residues. The CDR3 sequence is CSASWFGRGETEAFF. The CDR3 nucleotides are TGCAGTGCTAGTTGGTTCGGCAGGGGAGAAACTGAAGCTTTCTTT.

This rearrangement joins TRBV28 to TRBJ2-7; tentatively, D is TRBD2 (6 bases). This CDR3 region has 15 residues. Germline values: CDR1 MDHEN, CDR2 SYDVKM. Trimming stripped 5 bases from V and 2 bases from J, with 16 bases between. CDR3 loop: CASSGHGTGAYEQYF. DNA for the CDR3: TGTGCCAGCAGTGGCCATGGGACGGGGGCCTACGAGCAGTACTTC.

This clone has a handful of counts. CDR3 sequence: CASSQAPATNEKLFF. The CDR3 region has the DNA TGTGCCAGCAGCCAAGCCCCAGCAACTAATGAAAAACTGTTTTTT. This sequence joins TRBV4-2 and TRBJ1-4; D is undetermined. The CDR3 totals 15 residues. The germline V gene encodes CDR1 LGHNA and CDR2 YNFKEQ. V was cut by 1 base and J by 0 bases, with 6 bases left in between.

V and J are TRBV28 and TRBJ1-2, with D perhaps matching TRBD1 (5 bases). CDR3 length: 14 residues. V gave up 5 bases and J gave up 2 bases, with 12 bases separating them. Germline CDR1 MDHEN, CDR2 SYDVKM. CDR3 sequence (DNA): TGTGCCAGCAGTGTCGGGGGGGACAACTATGGCTACACCTTC. The encoded protein is CASSVGGDNYGYTF.

This clone was recorded only once. The rearrangement joins TRBV30 to TRBJ2-5; tentatively, D is TRBD2 (7 bases). Germline V gives CDR1 GTSNPN, CDR2 SVGIG (reference sequence). The CDR3 covers 14 residues. The V end was cut by 0 bases, the J end by 4 bases, with 12 bases between. CDR3 sequence: CAWSVGGGGETQYF. CDR3 coding DNA: TGTGCCTGGAGTGTCGGAGGGGGGGGAGAGACCCAGTACTTC. The complete variable domain, with remaining parts taken from reference TRBV30 and TRBJ2-5, reads SQTIHQWPATLVQPVGSPLSLECTVEGTSNPNLYWYRQAAGRGLQLLFYSVGIGQISSEVPQNLSASRPQDRQFILSSKKLLLSDSGFYLCAWSVGGGGETQYFGPGTRLLVL.

The chain has TRBV27 and TRBJ2-5, with 7 bases identical to TRBD2. Per the germline V gene, CDR1 is MNHEY and CDR2 is SMNVEV (reference sequence). V shed 9 bases, J shed 4 bases, and the junction held 14 bases outside the gene matches. The CDR3 spans 15 residues. Here the CDR3 reads CASPLWPGGAETQYF. CDR3 DNA sequence: TGTGCCAGTCCACTTTGGCCGGGAGGAGCAGAGACCCAGTACTTC.

The rearrangement uses TRBV7-9 and TRBJ2-7; D is possibly TRBD1 (6 bases). CDR3 size: 14 residues. With 4 bases removed from V and 2 bases from J, the gap between germline ends came to 12 bases. Germline assignment: CDR1 SEHNR and CDR2 FQNEAQ (reference sequence). Here the CDR3 DNA reads TGTGCCAGCAGCTCGGGGACACCTACCTACGAGCAGTACTTC. Amino acid sequence: CASSSGTPTYEQYF. The whole variable domain, filled in from reference TRBV7-9 and TRBJ2-7, reads DTGVSQNPRHKITKRGQNVTFRCDPISEHNRLYWYRQTLGQGPEFLTYFQNEAQLEKSRLLSDRFSAERPKGSFSTLEIQRTEQGDSAMYLCASSSGTPTYEQYFGPGTRLTVT.

The rearrangement joins TRBV7-3 to TRBJ2-5; no definite D call. CDR3 length: 14 amino acids. The germline CDR1 and CDR2 sequences are SGHTA and FQGTGA. Trimming took 2 bases from V and 7 from J, leaving 14 bases between them. The CDR3 spells CASSLVGGSRTQYF. DNA of the CDR3: TGTGCCAGCAGCTTAGTTGGCGGTTCAAGGACCCAGTACTTC.

J is TRBJ1-2 and V is TRBV9; 9 nucleotides align to TRBD1. CDR3 length: 17 amino acids. V lost 4 bases to trimming and J lost 0 bases; unmatched junction nucleotides: 10. Per the germline V gene, CDR1 is SGDLS and CDR2 is YYNGEE. The CDR3 region has the DNA TGTGCCAGCAGCAGAGACAGGGGGAACCCTGCTAACTATGGCTACACCTTC. It yields the protein CASSRDRGNPANYGYTF. Full variable domain (missing parts from reference TRBV9 and TRBJ1-2): DSGVTQTPKHLITATGQRVTLRCSPRSGDLSVYWYQQSLDQGLQFLIQYYNGEERAKGNILERFSAQQFPDLHSELNLSSLELGDSALYFCASSRDRGNPANYGYTFGSGTRLTVV.

This chain connects TRBV28 to TRBJ1-5; 8 bases line up with TRBD1. Per germline, CDR1 MDHEN and CDR2 SYDVKM. The CDR3 extends over 15 amino acids. The V and J ends lost 6 bases and 4 bases, in that order; junction bases with no gene match: 8. The chain's CDR3 is CASSSGQGRNQPQHF. CDR3 DNA: TGTGCCAGCAGCTCAGGACAGGGAAGAAATCAGCCCCAGCATTTT.

The V call is TRBV5-6, the J call TRBJ2-5; a possible D gene is TRBD2 (5 bases). Per germline, CDR1 SGHDT and CDR2 YYEEEE. The CDR3 runs 11 residues. The ends were cut back, 3 bases at V and 5 bases at J, with 5 bases in the middle. The CDR3 DNA is TGTGCCAGCAGCTCGGGGGAGACCCAGTACTTC. It is translated as CASSSGETQYF.

This clone was recorded a few times. The chain links TRBV6-2 or TRBV6-3 to TRBJ1-1, with D uncertain. Trimming took off 2 bases at V and 4 bases at J, with 8 bases between the two ends. This CDR3 contains 13 residues. Germline loops: CDR1 MNHEY, CDR2 SVGEGT. The CDR3 loop is CASSYAASTEAFF. For the CDR3, the DNA is TGTGCCAGCAGTTACGCGGCCAGCACTGAAGCTTTCTTT.

The chain links TRBV7-2 to TRBJ1-5; 8 bases align to TRBD1. Losses at the gene ends were 1 base for V and 5 bases for J; bases not matched to a gene: 4. This CDR3 contains 15 residues. CDR1 and CDR2 (germline): SGHTA, FQGNSA. The CDR3 loop reads CASSLVAGGDQPQHF. CDR3 DNA: TGTGCCAGCAGCTTAGTGGCAGGGGGCGATCAGCCCCAGCATTTT.

This chain uses TRBV19 with TRBJ1-1; 8 positions match TRBD1. CDR3 length: 15 amino acids. The trim removed 1 base at V and 4 bases at J, leaving 5 bases unmatched. Germline CDR1 reads LNHDA; CDR2 reads SQIVND (reference sequence). Written as DNA, the CDR3 is TGTGCCAGTAGTATAGCATACACAGGGGGCACTGAAGCTTTCTTT. Residues: CASSIAYTGGTEAFF. Full variable domain (missing parts from reference TRBV19 and TRBJ1-1): DGGITQSPKYLFRKEGQNVTLSCEQNLNHDAMYWYRQDPGQGLRLIYYSQIVNDFQKGDIAEGYSVSREKKESFPLTVTSAQKNPTAFYLCASSIAYTGGTEAFFGQGTRLTVV.

The V and J genes are TRBV20-1 and TRBJ1-4, with D unresolved. This CDR3 region has 13 residues. The germline V and J ends were trimmed by 3 bases and 11 bases, with 16 bases remaining between them. The germline CDR1 and CDR2 sequences are DFQATT and SNEGSKA (reference sequence). The CDR3 sequence: CSASQSNQRKLFF. The CDR3 DNA follows: TGCAGTGCTAGTCAGTCAAATCAGAGGAAACTGTTTTTT.

The chain joins TRBV3-1 (or the pseudogene TRBV3-2) to TRBJ2-1, with TRBD1 matching 7 bases. V lost 2 bases and J lost 6; bases outside the gene matches: 7. CDR3 length: 15 amino acids. Germline CDR1 is LGHDT and CDR2 is YNNKEL (reference sequence). The CDR3 loop is CASSQNRGRANEQFF. The CDR3 nucleotides are TGTGCCAGCAGCCAAAACAGGGGAAGGGCCAATGAGCAGTTCTTC.

This clone was observed a few times. The genes are TRBV27 and TRBJ2-7, with TRBD2 matching over 10 bases. The CDR3 totals 16 residues. CDR1 MNHEY and CDR2 SMNVEV come from the germline V gene (reference sequence). Losses at the gene ends were 6 bases for V and 0 bases for J; bases not matched to a gene: 8. The CDR3 loop reads CASSTGASGSSYEQYF. CDR3 DNA sequence: TGTGCCAGCAGCACAGGGGCTAGCGGGAGCTCCTACGAGCAGTACTTC.

The V call is TRBV7-8, the J call TRBJ2-1, with 9 bases identical to TRBD1. This CDR3 has 15 residues. Trimming at V came to 4 bases and at J to 5 bases, leaving 6 bases not matched to a gene. CDR1 and CDR2 (germline): SGHVS, FQNEAQ. In DNA form, the CDR3 reads TGTGCCAGCAGCTCGAAGGGACAGGGCGACAATGAGCAGTTCTTC. Amino acid sequence: CASSSKGQGDNEQFF. The full variable domain, with the rest looked up from reference TRBV7-8 and TRBJ2-1, is GAGVSQSPRYKVAKRGQDVALRCDPISGHVSLFWYQQALGQGPEFLTYFQNEAQLDKSGLPSDRFFAERPEGSVSTLKIQRTQQEDSAVYLCASSSKGQGDNEQFFGPGTRLTVL.

Only a few counts were recorded for this clone. The rearrangement joins TRBV7-8 to TRBJ1-2; D may be TRBD1 (6 bases). CDR1 is SGHVS, CDR2 FQNEAQ, per germline. The CDR3 has 15 residues. V was clipped by 5 bases and J by 4 bases, with 17 bases between them. The CDR3 DNA is TGTGCCAGCAGCCTGACCACAGGGCGAGGCTATGGCTACACCTTC. It codes for CASSLTTGRGYGYTF.

The chain joins TRBV27 to TRBJ1-6; 9 bases line up with TRBD1. Germline V CDR1 and CDR2: MNHEY, SMNVEV (reference sequence). CDR3 length equals 16 residues. J was trimmed by 7 bases and V by 6 bases; bases with no gene match: 10. CDR3 DNA: TGTGCCAGCAGCCCCGGCGTGGGACAGGGAAATTCACCCCTCCACTTT. This codes for CASSPGVGQGNSPLHF.

This clone was detected once. The chain has TRBV28 and TRBJ1-2, with a weak D call TRBD1 (5 bases). Germline V CDR1 and CDR2: MDHEN, SYDVKM. The CDR3 totals 12 residues. Trimming pared 11 bases from V and 5 bases from J, leaving 15 bases between. CDR3 bases: TGTGCCGAAGGAGGGTGGGGGTATGGCTACACCTTC. This sequence encodes CAEGGWGYGYTF.